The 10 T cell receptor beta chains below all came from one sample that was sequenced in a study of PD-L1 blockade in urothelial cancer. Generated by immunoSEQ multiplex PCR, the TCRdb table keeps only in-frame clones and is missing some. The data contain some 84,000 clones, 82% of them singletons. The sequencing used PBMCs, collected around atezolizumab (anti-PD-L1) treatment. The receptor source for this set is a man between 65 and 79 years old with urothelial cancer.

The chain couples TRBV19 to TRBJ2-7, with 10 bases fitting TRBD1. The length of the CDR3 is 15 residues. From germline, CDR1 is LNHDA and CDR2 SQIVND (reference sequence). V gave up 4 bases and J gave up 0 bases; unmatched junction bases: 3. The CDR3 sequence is CASSRDRGNSYEQYF. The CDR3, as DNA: TGTGCCAGTAGTAGGGACAGGGGAAACTCCTACGAGCAGTACTTC.

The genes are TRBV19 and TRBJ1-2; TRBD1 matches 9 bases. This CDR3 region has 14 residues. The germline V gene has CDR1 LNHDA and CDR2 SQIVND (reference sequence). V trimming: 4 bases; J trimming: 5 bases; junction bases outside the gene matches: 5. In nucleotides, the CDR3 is TGTGCCAGTAGTAGTTCAGGGACAGGGTATGGCTACACCTTC. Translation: CASSSSGTGYGYTF.

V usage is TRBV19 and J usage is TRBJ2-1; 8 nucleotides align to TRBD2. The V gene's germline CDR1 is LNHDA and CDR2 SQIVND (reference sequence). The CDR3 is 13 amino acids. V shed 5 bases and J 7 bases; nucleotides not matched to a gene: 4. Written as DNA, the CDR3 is TGTGCCAGTAGTTCTAGCGGGCGGAATGAGCAGTTCTTC. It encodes CASSSSGRNEQFF.

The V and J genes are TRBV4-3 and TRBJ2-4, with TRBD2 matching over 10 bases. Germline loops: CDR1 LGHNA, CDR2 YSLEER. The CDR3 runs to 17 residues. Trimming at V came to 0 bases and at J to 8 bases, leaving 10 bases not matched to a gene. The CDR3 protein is CASSQDSPSGSLHIQYF. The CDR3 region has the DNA TGCGCCAGCAGCCAAGATTCCCCTAGCGGGAGTCTGCACATTCAGTACTTC.

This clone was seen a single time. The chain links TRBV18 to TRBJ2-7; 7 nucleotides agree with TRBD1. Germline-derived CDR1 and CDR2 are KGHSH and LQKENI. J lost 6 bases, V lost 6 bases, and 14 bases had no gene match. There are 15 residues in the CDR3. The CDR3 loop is CASSFSRDRVGEQYF. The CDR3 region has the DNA TGTGCCAGCTCTTTTTCCCGGGACAGAGTAGGCGAGCAGTACTTC.

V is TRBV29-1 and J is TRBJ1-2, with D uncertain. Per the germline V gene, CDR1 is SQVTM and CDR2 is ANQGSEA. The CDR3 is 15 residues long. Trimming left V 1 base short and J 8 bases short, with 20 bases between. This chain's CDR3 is CSVEANSPYDSGYTF. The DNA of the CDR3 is TGCAGCGTTGAAGCGAACAGCCCCTATGATTCCGGCTACACCTTC.

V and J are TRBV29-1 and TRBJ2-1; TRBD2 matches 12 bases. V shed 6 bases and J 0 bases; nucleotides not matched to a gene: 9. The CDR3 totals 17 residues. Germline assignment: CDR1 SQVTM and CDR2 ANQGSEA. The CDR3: CSVTSTSGRPSYNEQFF. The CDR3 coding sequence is TGCAGCGTCACCTCGACTAGCGGGAGACCCTCCTACAATGAGCAGTTCTTC.

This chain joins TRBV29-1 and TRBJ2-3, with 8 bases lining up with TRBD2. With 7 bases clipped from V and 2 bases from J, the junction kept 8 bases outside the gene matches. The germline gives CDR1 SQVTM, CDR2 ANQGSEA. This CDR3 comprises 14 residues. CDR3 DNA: TGCAGCGCCAGCGAAGCGGGGGCCACAGATACGCAGTATTTT. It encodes CSASEAGATDTQYF.

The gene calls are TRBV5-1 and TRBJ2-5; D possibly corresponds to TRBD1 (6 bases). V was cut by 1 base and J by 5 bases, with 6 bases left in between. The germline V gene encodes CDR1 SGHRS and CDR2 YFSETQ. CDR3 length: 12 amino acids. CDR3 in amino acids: CASSLRGETQYF. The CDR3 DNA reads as TGCGCCAGCAGCTTGAGGGGGGAGACCCAGTACTTC.

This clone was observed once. Here the CDR3 reads CASSPSGYLGYTF. CDR3 nucleotide sequence: TGTGCCAGCAGCCCGAGCGGGTATCTTGGCTACACCTTC. The gene calls are TRBV11-2 and TRBJ1-2; unclear D gene. This CDR3 spans 13 amino acids. V was clipped by 5 bases and J by 7 bases, with 14 bases between them. CDR1 is SGHAT, CDR2 FQNNGV, per germline. The full variable domain, with the rest looked up from reference TRBV11-2 and TRBJ1-2, is EAGVAQSPRYKIIEKRQSVAFWCNPISGHATLYWYQQILGQGPKLLIQFQNNGVVDDSQLPKDRFSAERLKGVDSTLKIQPAKLEDSAVYLCASSPSGYLGYTFGSGTRLTVV.